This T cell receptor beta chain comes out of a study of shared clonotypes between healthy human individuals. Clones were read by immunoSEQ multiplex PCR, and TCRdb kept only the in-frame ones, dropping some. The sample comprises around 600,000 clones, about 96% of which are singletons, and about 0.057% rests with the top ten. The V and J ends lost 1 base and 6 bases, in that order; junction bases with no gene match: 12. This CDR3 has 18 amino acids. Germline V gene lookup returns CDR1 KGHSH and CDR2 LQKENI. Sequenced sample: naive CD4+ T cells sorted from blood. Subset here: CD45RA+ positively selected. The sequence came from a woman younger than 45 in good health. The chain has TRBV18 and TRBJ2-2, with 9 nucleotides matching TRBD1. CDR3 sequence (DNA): TGTGCCAGCTCACCACTTGCTATCTCACAGGGGGCGCCCGGGGAGCTGTTTTTT. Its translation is CASSPLAISQGAPGELFF.